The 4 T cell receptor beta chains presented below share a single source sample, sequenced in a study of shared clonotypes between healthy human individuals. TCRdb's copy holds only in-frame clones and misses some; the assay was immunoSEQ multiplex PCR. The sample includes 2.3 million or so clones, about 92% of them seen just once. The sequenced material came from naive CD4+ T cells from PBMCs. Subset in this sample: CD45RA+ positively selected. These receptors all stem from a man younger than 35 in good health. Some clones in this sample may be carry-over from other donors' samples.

DNA of the CDR3: TGTGCCTGGAAGCTGGGGTTTCGCTATGGCTACACCTTC. It codes for CAWKLGFRYGYTF. The V and J genes are TRBV30 and TRBJ1-2; no firm D call. The V and J ends lost 4 bases and 4 bases respectively, with 13 bases between them. Per the germline V gene, CDR1 is GTSNPN and CDR2 is SVGIG (reference sequence). This CDR3 region has 13 residues.

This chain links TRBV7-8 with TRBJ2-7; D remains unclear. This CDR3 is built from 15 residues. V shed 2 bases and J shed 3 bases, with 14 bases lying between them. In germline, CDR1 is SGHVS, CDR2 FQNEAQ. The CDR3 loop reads CASSLSSAGVYEQYF. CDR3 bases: TGTGCCAGCAGCTTATCGTCTGCTGGGGTCTACGAGCAGTACTTC.

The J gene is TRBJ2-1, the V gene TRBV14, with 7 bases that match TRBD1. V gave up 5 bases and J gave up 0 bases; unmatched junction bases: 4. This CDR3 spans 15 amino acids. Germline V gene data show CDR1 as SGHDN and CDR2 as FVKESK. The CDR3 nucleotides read TGTGCCAGCAGCATCCGGGACAGCTCCTACAATGAGCAGTTCTTC. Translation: CASSIRDSSYNEQFF.

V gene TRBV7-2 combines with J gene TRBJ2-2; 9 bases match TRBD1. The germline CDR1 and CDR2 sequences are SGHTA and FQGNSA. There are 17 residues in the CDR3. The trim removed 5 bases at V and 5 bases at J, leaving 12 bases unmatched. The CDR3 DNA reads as TGTGCCAGCAGCCCAATGGGGGCCGGGACAGGGACCGGGGAGCTGTTTTTT. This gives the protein CASSPMGAGTGTGELFF.